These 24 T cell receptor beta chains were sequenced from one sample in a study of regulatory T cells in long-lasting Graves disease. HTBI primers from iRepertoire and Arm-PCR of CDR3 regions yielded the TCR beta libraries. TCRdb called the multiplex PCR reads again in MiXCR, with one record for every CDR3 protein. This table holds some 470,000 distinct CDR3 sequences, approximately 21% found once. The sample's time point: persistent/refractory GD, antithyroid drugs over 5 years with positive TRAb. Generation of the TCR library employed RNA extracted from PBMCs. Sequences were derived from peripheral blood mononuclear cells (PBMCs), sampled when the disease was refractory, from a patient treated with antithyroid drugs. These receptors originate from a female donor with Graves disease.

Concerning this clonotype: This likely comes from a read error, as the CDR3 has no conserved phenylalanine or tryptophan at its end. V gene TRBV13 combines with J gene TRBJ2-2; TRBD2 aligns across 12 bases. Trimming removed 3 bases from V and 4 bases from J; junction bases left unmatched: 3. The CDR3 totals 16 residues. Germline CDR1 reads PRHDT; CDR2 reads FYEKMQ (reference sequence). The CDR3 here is CASSFRLAGVTGELFL. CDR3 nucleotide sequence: TGTGCCAGCAGCTTCCGACTAGCGGGGGTCACCGGGGAGCTGTTTCTT.

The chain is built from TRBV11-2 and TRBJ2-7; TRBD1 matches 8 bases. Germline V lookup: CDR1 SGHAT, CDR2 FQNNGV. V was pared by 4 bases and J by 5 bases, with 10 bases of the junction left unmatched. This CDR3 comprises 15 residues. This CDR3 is CASSSRQDRANEQYF. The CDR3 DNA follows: TGTGCCAGCAGCTCGCGTCAGGACAGGGCAAACGAGCAGTACTTC.

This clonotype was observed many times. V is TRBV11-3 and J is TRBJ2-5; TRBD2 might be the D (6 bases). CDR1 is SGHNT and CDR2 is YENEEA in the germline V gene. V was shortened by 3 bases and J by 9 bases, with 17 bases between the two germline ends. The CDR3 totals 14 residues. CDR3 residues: CASSLGGPQLSQYF. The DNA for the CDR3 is TGTGCCAGCAGCTTGGGGGGACCTCAATTGTCCCAGTACTTC. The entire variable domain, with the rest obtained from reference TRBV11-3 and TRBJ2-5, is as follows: EAGVVQSPRYKIIEKKQPVAFWCNPISGHNTLYWYLQNLGQGPELLIRYENEEAVDDSQLPKDRFSAERLKGVDSTLKIQPAELGDSAVYLCASSLGGPQLSQYFGPGTRLLVL.

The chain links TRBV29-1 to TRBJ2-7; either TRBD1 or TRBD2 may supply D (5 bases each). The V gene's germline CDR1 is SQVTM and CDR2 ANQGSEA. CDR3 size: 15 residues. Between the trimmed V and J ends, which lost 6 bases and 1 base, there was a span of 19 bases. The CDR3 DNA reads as TGCAGCGTCGCCGGTATGGGGGATAGATCCTACGAGCAGTACTTC. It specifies CSVAGMGDRSYEQYF.

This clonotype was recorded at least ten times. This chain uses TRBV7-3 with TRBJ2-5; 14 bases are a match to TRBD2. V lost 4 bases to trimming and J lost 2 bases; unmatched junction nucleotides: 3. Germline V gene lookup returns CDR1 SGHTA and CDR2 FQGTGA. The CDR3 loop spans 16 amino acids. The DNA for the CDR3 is TGTGCCAGCAGCTCCGGACTAGCGGGAGGTCAAGAGACCCAGTACTTC. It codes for CASSSGLAGGQETQYF.

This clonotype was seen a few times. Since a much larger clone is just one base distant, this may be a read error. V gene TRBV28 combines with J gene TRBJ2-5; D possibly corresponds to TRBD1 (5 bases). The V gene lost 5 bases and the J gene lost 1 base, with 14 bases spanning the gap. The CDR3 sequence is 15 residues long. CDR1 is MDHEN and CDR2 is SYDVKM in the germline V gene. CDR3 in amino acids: CASSPRAGLQETQYF. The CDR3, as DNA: TGTGCCAGCAGTCCCAGGGCAGGGCTCCAAGAGACCCAGTACTTC. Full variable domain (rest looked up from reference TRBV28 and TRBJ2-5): DVKVTQSSRYLVKRTGEKVFLECVQDMDHENMFWYRQDPGLGLRLIYFSYDVKMKEKGDIPEGYSVSREKKERFSLILESASTNQTSMYLCASSPRAGLQETQYFGPGTRLLVL.

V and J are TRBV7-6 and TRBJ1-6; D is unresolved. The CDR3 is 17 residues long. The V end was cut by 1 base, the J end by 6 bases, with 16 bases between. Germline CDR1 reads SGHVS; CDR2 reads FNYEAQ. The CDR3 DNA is TGTGCCAGCAGCTTAGTTCCGAGTGAAGGTTTTAATTCACCCCTCCACTTT. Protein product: CASSLVPSEGFNSPLHF.

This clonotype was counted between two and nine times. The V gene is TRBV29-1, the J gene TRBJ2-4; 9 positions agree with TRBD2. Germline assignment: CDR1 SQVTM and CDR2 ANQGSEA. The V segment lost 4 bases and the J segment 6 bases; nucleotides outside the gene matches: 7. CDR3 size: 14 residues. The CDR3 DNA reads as TGCAGCGTTGGTAGCGGGGGTAGGGGAAACATTCAGTACTTC. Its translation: CSVGSGGRGNIQYF.

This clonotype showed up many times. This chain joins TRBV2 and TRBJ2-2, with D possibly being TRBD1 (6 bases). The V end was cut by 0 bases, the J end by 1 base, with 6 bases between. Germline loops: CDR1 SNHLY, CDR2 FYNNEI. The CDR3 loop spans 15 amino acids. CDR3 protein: CASSEATGNTGELFF. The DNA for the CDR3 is TGTGCCAGCAGTGAAGCGACAGGGAACACCGGGGAGCTGTTTTTT.

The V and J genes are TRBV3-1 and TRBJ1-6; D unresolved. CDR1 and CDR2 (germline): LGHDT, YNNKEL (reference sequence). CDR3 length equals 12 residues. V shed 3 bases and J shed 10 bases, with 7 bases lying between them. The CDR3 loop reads CASSHRGSPLHF. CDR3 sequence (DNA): TGTGCCAGCAGCCATCGGGGATCACCCCTCCACTTT.

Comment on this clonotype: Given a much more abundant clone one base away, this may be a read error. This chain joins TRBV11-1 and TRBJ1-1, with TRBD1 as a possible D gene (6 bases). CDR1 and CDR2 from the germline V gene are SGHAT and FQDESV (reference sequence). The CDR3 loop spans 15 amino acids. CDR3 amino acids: CTSSWGAGMNTEAFF. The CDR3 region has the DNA TGTACCAGCAGCTGGGGGGCAGGAATGAACACTGAAGCTTTCTTT.

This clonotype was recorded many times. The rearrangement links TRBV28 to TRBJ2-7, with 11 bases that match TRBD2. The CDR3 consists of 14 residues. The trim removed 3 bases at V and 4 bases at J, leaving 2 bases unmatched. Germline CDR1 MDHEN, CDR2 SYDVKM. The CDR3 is CASSLLAGGYEQYF. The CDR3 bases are TGTGCCAGCAGTTTGCTAGCGGGAGGTTACGAGCAGTACTTC.

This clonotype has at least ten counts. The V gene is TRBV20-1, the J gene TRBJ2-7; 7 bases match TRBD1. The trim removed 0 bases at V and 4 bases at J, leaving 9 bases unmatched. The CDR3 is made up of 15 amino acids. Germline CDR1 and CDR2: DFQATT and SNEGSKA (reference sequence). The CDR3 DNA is TGCAGTGCTAGAGACAGGGACAGCGCGCTTTACGAGCAGTACTTC. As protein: CSARDRDSALYEQYF.

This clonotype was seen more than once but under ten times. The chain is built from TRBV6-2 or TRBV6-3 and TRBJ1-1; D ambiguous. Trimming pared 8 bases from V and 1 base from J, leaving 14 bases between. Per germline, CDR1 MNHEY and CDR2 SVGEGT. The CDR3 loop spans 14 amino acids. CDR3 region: CASVEVSSNTEAFF. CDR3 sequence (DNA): TGTGCCAGCGTAGAAGTGAGCTCGAACACTGAAGCTTTCTTT.

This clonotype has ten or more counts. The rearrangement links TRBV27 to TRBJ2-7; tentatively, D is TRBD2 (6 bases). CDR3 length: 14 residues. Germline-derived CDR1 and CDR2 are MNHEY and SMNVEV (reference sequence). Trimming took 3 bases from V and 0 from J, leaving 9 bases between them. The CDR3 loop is CASSFRGASYEQYF. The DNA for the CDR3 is TGTGCCAGCAGTTTCCGCGGGGCCTCCTACGAGCAGTACTTC.

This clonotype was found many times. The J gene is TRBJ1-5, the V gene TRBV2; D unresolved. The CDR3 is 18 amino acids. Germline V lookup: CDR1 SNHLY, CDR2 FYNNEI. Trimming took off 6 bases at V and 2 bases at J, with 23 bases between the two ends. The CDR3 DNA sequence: TGTGCCAGCAGCGGCCCGGGATTTCAAGGGATGGGCAATCAGCCCCAGCATTTT. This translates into CASSGPGFQGMGNQPQHF.

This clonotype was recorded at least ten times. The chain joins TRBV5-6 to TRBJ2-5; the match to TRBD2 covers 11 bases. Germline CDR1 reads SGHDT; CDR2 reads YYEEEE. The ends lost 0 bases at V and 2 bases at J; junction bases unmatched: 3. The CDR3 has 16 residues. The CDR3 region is CASSLVLAGVQETQYF. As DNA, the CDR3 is TGTGCCAGCAGCTTGGTACTAGCGGGGGTACAAGAGACCCAGTACTTC.

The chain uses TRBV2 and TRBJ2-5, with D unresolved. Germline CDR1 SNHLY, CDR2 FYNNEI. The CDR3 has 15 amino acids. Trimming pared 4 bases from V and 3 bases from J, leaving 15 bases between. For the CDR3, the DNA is TGTGCCAGCAGTGCTGTTGGCGAGGTGGAAGAGACCCAGTACTTC. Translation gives CASSAVGEVEETQYF.

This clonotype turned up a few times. CDR3 region: CASSLTFPTGNTEAFF. The CDR3 DNA reads TGTGCCAGCTCACTCACTTTCCCTACAGGGAACACTGAAGCTTTCTTT. V is TRBV18 and J is TRBJ1-1, with D possibly TRBD1 on 5 matching bases. CDR3 length: 16 residues. V lost 4 bases and J lost 1, with 16 bases in between. Germline CDR1 reads KGHSH; CDR2 reads LQKENI. Based on the CDR3 plus reference TRBV18 and TRBJ1-1, the full variable domain is NAGVMQNPRHLVRRRGQEARLRCSPMKGHSHVYWYRQLPEEGLKFMVYLQKENIIDESGMPKERFSAEFPKEGPSILRIQQVVRGDSAAYFCASSLTFPTGNTEAFFGQGTRLTVV.

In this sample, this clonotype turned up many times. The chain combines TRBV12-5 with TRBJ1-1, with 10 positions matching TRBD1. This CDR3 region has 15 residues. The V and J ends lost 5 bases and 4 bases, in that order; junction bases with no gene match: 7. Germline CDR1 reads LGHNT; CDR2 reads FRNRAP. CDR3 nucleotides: TGTGCTAGTGGTCCGGACAGGGGGTTGCTCACTGAAGCTTTCTTT. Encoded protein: CASGPDRGLLTEAFF.

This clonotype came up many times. The CDR3 here is CASSSSPAGVETQYF. CDR3 sequence (DNA): TGTGCCAGCAGTTCGAGCCCGGCGGGGGTAGAGACCCAGTACTTC. The V gene is TRBV27, the J gene TRBJ2-5, with 7 nucleotides matching TRBD2. V trimming: 4 bases; J trimming: 4 bases; junction bases outside the gene matches: 9. CDR1 and CDR2 (germline): MNHEY, SMNVEV (reference sequence). The CDR3 runs 15 residues.

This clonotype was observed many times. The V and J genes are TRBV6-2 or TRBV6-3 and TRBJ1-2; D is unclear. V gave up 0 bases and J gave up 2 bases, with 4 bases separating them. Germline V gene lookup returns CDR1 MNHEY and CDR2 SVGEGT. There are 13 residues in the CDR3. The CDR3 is CASSYSTNYGYTF. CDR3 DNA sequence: TGTGCCAGCAGTTACTCGACCAACTATGGCTACACCTTC.

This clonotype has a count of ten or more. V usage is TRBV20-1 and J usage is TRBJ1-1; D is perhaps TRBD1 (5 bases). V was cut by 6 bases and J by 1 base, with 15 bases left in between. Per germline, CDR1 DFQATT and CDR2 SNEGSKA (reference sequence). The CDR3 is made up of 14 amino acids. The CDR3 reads CSASPGTANTEAFF. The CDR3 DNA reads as TGCAGTGCCTCGCCCGGGACGGCGAACACTGAAGCTTTCTTT.

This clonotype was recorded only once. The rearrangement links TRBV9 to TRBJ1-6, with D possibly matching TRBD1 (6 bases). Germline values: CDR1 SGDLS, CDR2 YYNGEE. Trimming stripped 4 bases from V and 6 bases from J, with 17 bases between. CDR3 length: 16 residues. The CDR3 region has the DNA TGTGCCAGCAGCCCCGGCTGGGGACACCTTAATTCACCCCTCCACTTT. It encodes CASSPGWGHLNSPLHF.